Listed here is a single T cell receptor beta chain. This CDR3 is 12 amino acids long. Per the germline V gene, CDR1 is SQVTM and CDR2 is ANQGSEA. Between the trimmed V and J ends, which lost 4 bases and 3 bases, there was a span of 6 bases. Sequencing used immunoSEQ multiplex PCR; TCRdb keeps in-frame clones, though not all of them. The sample carries about 8,900 clones, 65% to 80% recorded once. This sample is part of a study of tumor-infiltrating lymphocytes in localized non-small cell lung cancer. The rearrangement uses TRBV29-1 and TRBJ1-4; D unclear. Sequencing was carried out using uninvolved lung tissue not adjacent to the tumor. The origin of this receptor is a human donor with non-small cell lung cancer. The CDR3 is CSVAPSNEKLFF. The CDR3 region has the DNA TGCAGCGTTGCGCCCTCTAATGAAAAACTGTTTTTT.